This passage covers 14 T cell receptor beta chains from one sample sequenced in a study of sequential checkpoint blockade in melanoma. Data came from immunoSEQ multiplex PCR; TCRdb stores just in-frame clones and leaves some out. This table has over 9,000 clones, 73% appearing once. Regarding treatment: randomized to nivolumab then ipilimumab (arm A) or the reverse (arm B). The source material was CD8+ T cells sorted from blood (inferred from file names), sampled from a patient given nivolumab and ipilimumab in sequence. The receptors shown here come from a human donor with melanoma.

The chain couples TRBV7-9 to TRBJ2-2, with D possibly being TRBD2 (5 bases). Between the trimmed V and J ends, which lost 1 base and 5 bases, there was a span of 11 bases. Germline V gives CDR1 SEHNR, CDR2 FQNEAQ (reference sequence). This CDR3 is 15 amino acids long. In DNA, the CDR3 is TGTGCCAGCAGCTTAGTACGGGATAGTACCGGGGAGCTGTTTTTT. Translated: CASSLVRDSTGELFF. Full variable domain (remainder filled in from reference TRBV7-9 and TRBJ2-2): DTGVSQNPRHKITKRGQNVTFRCDPISEHNRLYWYRQTLGQGPEFLTYFQNEAQLEKSRLLSDRFSAERPKGSFSTLEIQRTEQGDSAMYLCASSLVRDSTGELFFGEGSRLTVL.

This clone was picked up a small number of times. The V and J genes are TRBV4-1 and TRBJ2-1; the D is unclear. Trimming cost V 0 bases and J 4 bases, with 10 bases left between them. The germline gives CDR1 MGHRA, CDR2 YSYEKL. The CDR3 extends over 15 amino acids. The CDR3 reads CASSQETTNYNEQFF. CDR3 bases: TGCGCCAGCAGCCAAGAAACCACAAATTACAATGAGCAGTTCTTC.

CDR3 sequence: CASSPGRGVGSPLHF. The CDR3 DNA follows: TGTGCCAGCAGCCCCGGCCGGGGAGTAGGTTCACCCCTCCACTTT. The chain combines TRBV7-6 with TRBJ1-6; no definite D call. The CDR3 extends over 15 amino acids. The germline V gene encodes CDR1 SGHVS and CDR2 FNYEAQ. The germline V and J ends were trimmed by 5 bases and 9 bases, with 17 bases remaining between them. Combining the CDR3 with reference TRBV7-6 and TRBJ1-6 gives the whole variable domain GAGVSQSPRYKVTKRGQDVALRCDPISGHVSLYWYRQALGQGPEFLTYFNYEAQQDKSGLPNDRFSAERPEGSISTLTIQRTEQRDSAMYRCASSPGRGVGSPLHFGNGTRLTVT.

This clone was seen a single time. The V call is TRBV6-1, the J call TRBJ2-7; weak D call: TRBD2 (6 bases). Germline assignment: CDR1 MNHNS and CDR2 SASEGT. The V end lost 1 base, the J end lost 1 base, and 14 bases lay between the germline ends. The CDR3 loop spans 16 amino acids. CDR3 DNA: TGTGCCAGCAGTGAAGATATGGGGGGAGGATCCTACGAGCAGTACGTC. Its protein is CASSEDMGGGSYEQYV.

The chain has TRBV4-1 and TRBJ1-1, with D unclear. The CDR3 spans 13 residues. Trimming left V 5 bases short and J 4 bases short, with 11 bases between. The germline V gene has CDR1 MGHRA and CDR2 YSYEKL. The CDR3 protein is CASSARLSTEAFF. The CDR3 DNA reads TGCGCCAGCAGCGCGCGACTATCCACTGAAGCTTTCTTT.

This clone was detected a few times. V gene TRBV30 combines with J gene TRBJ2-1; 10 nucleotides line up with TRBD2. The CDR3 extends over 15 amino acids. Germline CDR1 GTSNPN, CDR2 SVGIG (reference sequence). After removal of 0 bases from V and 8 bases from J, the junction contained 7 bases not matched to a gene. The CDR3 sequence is CAWSVGAGGSDEQFF. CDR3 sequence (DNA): TGTGCCTGGAGTGTCGGAGCGGGAGGGTCCGATGAGCAGTTCTTC.

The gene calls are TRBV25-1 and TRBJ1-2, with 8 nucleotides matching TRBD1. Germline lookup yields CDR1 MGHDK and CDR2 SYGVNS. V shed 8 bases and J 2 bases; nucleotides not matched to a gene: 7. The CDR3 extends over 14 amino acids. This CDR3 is CASATGDSNYGYTF. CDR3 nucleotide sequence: TGTGCCAGCGCGACAGGGGACAGCAACTATGGCTACACCTTC.

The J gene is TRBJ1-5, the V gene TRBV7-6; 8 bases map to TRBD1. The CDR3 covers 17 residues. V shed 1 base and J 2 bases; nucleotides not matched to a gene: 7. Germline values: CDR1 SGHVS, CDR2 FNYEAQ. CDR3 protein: CASSLEIETGGNQPQHF. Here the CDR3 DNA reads TGTGCCAGCAGCTTAGAGATAGAGACAGGGGGCAATCAGCCCCAGCATTTT.

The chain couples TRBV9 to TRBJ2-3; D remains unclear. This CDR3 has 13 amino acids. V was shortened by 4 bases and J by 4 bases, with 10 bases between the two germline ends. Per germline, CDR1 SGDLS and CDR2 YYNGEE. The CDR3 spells CASSREVPDTQYF. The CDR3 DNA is TGTGCCAGCAGCAGAGAGGTCCCAGATACGCAGTATTTT.

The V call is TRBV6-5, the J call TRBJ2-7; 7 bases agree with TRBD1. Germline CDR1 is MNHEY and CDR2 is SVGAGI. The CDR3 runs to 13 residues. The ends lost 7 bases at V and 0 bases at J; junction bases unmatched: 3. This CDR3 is CASTTGDSYEQYF. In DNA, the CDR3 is TGTGCCAGCACCACAGGGGACTCCTACGAGCAGTACTTC.

CDR3 sequence (DNA): TGTGCCAGCAGCGCAGGGAAGGGAAACACCATATATTTT. Amino acid sequence: CASSAGKGNTIYF. The chain links TRBV9 to TRBJ1-3, with a possible D match to TRBD1 (5 bases). Trimming left V 3 bases short and J 4 bases short, with 8 bases between. The CDR3 has 13 residues. Per germline, CDR1 SGDLS and CDR2 YYNGEE.

CDR3 nucleotide sequence: TGTGCCAGTAGTATCTCGGGCTCCCGGGGGACTGAAGCTTTCTTT. This sequence encodes CASSISGSRGTEAFF. The chain uses TRBV19 and TRBJ1-1; the D gene is possibly TRBD1 (5 bases). Germline assignment: CDR1 LNHDA and CDR2 SQIVND (reference sequence). Trimming left V 3 bases short and J 5 bases short, with 16 bases between. The CDR3 loop spans 15 amino acids. Full variable domain (remainder filled in from reference TRBV19 and TRBJ1-1): DGGITQSPKYLFRKEGQNVTLSCEQNLNHDAMYWYRQDPGQGLRLIYYSQIVNDFQKGDIAEGYSVSREKKESFPLTVTSAQKNPTAFYLCASSISGSRGTEAFFGQGTRLTVV.

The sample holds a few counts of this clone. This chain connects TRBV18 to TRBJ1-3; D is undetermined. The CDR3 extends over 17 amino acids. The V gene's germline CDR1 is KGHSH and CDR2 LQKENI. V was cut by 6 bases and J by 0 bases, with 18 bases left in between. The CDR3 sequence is CASSPPSTESSGNTIYF. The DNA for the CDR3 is TGTGCCAGCTCGCCTCCCAGTACAGAGAGCTCTGGAAACACCATATATTTT.

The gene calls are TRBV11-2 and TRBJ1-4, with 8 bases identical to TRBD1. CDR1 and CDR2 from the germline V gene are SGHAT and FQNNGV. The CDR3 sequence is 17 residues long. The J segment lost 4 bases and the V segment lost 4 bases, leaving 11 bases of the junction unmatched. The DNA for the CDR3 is TGTGCCAGCAGCTCCTTTCCAGGGGGCACTAGTAATGAAAAACTGTTTTTT. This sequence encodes CASSSFPGGTSNEKLFF.